This T cell receptor beta chain stems from a study of response to subunit inactivated influenza vaccine. Study outcomes and limitations: Few additional T cells are recruited per seasonal influenza vaccination, authors suggested.

This clonotype was detected a few times. What it binds is not known. TCRdb ran MiXCR on the RT-PCR reads and lists one entry per CDR3 protein. The table has about 500,000 distinct CDR3 sequences, approximately 7.7% seen once. Germline V gives CDR1 MGHDK, CDR2 SYGVNS. This CDR3 spans 14 amino acids. Deletions cut 4 bases from V and 5 bases from J, with 14 bases between. The receptor comes from a man between 50 and 75 years old who received an inactivated influenza vaccine. The chain combines TRBV25-1 with TRBJ2-5; D is possibly TRBD2 (6 bases). Source: PBMCs from blood, taken about 24 months after vaccination. The CDR3 DNA reads TGTGCCAGCAGTGGTGGGGCCCGGGGGGAGACCCAGTACTTC. Its protein is CASSGGARGETQYF.